This passage covers 30 T cell receptor beta chains from one sample sequenced in a study of blood T cell repertoires in COVID-19. Method: immunoSEQ multiplex PCR; TCRdb's copy keeps in-frame clones and lacks some. The sample holds about 84,000 clones, around 80% seen once. The sample comprised peripheral blood. These receptors originate from a man in his sixties or seventies with acute or convalescent COVID-19.

The chain employs TRBV23-1 and TRBJ2-5; the D gene is possibly TRBD2 (7 bases). TRBV23-1 is placed among ORFs of uncertain function. Trimming took 3 bases from V and 7 from J, leaving 15 bases between them. This CDR3 comprises 14 residues. The CDR3 sequence is CASSHRGARGTQYF. In nucleotides, the CDR3 is TGCGCCAGCAGTCATCGGGGGGCTCGGGGGACCCAGTACTTC.

This clone was counted once. CDR3 coding DNA: TGTGCCTGGAGTCCCGGGACAGGGGTACGTCAGCCCCAGCATTTT. Protein product: CAWSPGTGVRQPQHF. The V gene is TRBV30, the J gene TRBJ1-5; 10 bases agree with TRBD1. Germline V gene lookup returns CDR1 GTSNPN and CDR2 SVGIG (reference sequence). This CDR3 spans 15 amino acids. Losses at the gene ends were 2 bases for V and 6 bases for J; bases not matched to a gene: 7. Based on the CDR3 plus reference TRBV30 and TRBJ1-5, the full variable domain is SQTIHQWPATLVQPVGSPLSLECTVEGTSNPNLYWYRQAAGRGLQLLFYSVGIGQISSEVPQNLSASRPQDRQFILSSKKLLLSDSGFYLCAWSPGTGVRQPQHFGDGTRLSIL.

CDR3 sequence: CASSRPQGIQETQYF. The CDR3 DNA follows: TGTGCCAGCAGCCGCCCGCAGGGGATTCAAGAGACCCAGTACTTC. The chain joins TRBV5-6 to TRBJ2-5; D may be TRBD1 (6 bases). The CDR3 totals 15 residues. The V gene's germline CDR1 is SGHDT and CDR2 YYEEEE. V dropped 4 bases and J dropped 2 bases, with 15 bases sitting between them. The full variable domain, with the rest looked up from reference TRBV5-6 and TRBJ2-5, is DAGVTQSPTHLIKTRGQQVTLRCSPKSGHDTVSWYQQALGQGPQFIFQYYEEEERQRGNFPDRFSGHQFPNYSSELNVNALLLGDSALYLCASSRPQGIQETQYFGPGTRLLVL.

This sequence joins TRBV19 and TRBJ1-5, with 8 nucleotides matching TRBD1. The V and J ends lost 4 bases and 4 bases, in that order; junction bases with no gene match: 3. In germline, CDR1 is LNHDA, CDR2 SQIVND (reference sequence). The CDR3 contains 14 residues. The CDR3 sequence: CASSRTGYNQPQHF. CDR3 in DNA: TGTGCCAGTAGTAGGACAGGGTATAATCAGCCCCAGCATTTT.

The chain links TRBV11-3 to TRBJ2-1, with D possibly being TRBD1 (5 bases). Germline V gene data show CDR1 as SGHNT and CDR2 as YENEEA. The CDR3 covers 16 residues. V was clipped by 5 bases and J by 0 bases, with 14 bases between them. CDR3 in amino acids: CASSPRTQSSYNEQFF. CDR3 bases: TGTGCCAGCAGCCCTAGGACACAGAGCTCCTACAATGAGCAGTTCTTC.

The chain carries TRBV12-3 or TRBV12-4 and TRBJ2-3; maybe TRBD1 (5 bases). This CDR3 has 13 amino acids. Trimming removed 5 bases at V and 3 bases at J, with 9 bases between. The CDR3 DNA sequence: TGTGCCAGCAGTACACAGGAAACAGATACGCAGTATTTT. The encoded protein is CASSTQETDTQYF.

The chain recombines TRBV5-5 with TRBJ2-2; D is perhaps TRBD1 (5 bases). This CDR3 spans 16 amino acids. The V gene's germline CDR1 is SGHKS and CDR2 YYEKEE (reference sequence). The V gene lost 6 bases and the J gene lost 0 bases, with 15 bases spanning the gap. The CDR3 DNA is TGTGCCAGCAACCTCCGGGCAGGGACGAACACCGGGGAGCTGTTTTTT. Amino acids: CASNLRAGTNTGELFF.

The chain combines TRBV5-1 with TRBJ2-3, with 9 bases aligning to TRBD1. Trimming removed 3 bases from V and 3 bases from J; junction bases left unmatched: 5. The CDR3 runs to 15 residues. Germline V gene lookup returns CDR1 SGHRS and CDR2 YFSETQ. CDR3 in DNA: TGCGCCAGCAGCTCGGGACAGGGCGGGACAGATACGCAGTATTTT. Translating it yields CASSSGQGGTDTQYF.

This clone was counted a few times. This chain links TRBV15 with TRBJ1-3; D is uncertain. The ends were cut back, 0 bases at V and 1 base at J, with 10 bases in the middle. The CDR3 runs to 16 residues. Germline V gene lookup returns CDR1 LNHNV and CDR2 YYDKDF (reference sequence). The CDR3 DNA reads TGTGCCACCAGCAGAGATCGTTCAGCGTCTGGAAACACCATATATTTT. Translation gives CATSRDRSASGNTIYF.

This chain links TRBV5-6 with TRBJ1-1, with D perhaps TRBD1 (5 bases). Germline CDR1 reads SGHDT; CDR2 reads YYEEEE. This CDR3 has 12 amino acids. V was trimmed by 4 bases and J by 5 bases, leaving 9 bases between them. CDR3 protein: CASSPGLTEAFF. As DNA, the CDR3 is TGTGCCAGCAGCCCAGGGTTGACTGAAGCTTTCTTT.

This rearrangement joins TRBV28 to TRBJ1-2; D is unclear. This CDR3 is built from 11 residues. Trimming removed 6 bases at V and 0 bases at J, with 2 bases between. The germline CDR1 and CDR2 sequences are MDHEN and SYDVKM. CDR3 sequence reads: CASSTNYGYTF. CDR3 nucleotides: TGTGCCAGCAGCACTAACTATGGCTACACCTTC.

J is TRBJ2-3 and V is TRBV5-4, with 8 positions matching TRBD2. CDR1 SGHNT and CDR2 YYREEE come from the germline V gene (reference sequence). This CDR3 region has 16 residues. Losses at the gene ends were 4 bases for V and 3 bases for J; bases not matched to a gene: 10. The CDR3 region has the DNA TGTGCCAGCAGCCCCCCTGGTAGCGGGGTAACAGATACGCAGTATTTT. Encoded protein: CASSPPGSGVTDTQYF.

In this sample, this clone turned up once. One end of the junction does not line up with germline, which may come from a read error. The chain joins TRBV24-1 to TRBJ1-1, with TRBD1 identical over 7 bases. The CDR3 covers 13 residues. Looked up from germline, CDR1 is KGHDR and CDR2 is SFDVKD. CDR3 sequence reads: CATSMTGNAEAFF. CDR3 in DNA: TGTGCCACCAGTATGACAGGGAACGCTGAAGCTTTCTTT.

This clone was seen a few times. The chain combines TRBV14 with TRBJ2-3; TRBD1 might be the D (5 bases). The length of the CDR3 is 14 residues. Germline V CDR1 and CDR2: SGHDN, FVKESK. With 1 base removed from V and 4 bases from J, the gap between germline ends came to 9 bases. Here the CDR3 DNA reads TGTGCCAGCAGCCAAGGGTTGGGGCCAGATACGCAGTATTTT. Its protein is CASSQGLGPDTQYF.

The V gene is TRBV4-1, the J gene TRBJ2-3, with 14 bases fitting TRBD2. With 2 bases clipped from V and 6 bases from J, the junction kept 1 base outside the gene matches. This CDR3 has 15 amino acids. Germline-derived CDR1 and CDR2 are MGHRA and YSYEKL. For the CDR3, the DNA is TGCGCCAGCAGCCAAAGGACTAGCGGGGGGGATACGCAGTATTTT. Protein: CASSQRTSGGDTQYF.

The J gene is TRBJ2-3, the V gene TRBV10-3; TRBD2 matches 8 bases. Germline-derived CDR1 and CDR2 are ENHRY and SYGVKD. There are 17 residues in the CDR3. V dropped 3 bases and J dropped 2; count of bases not matched to a gene: 10. In DNA form, the CDR3 reads TGTGCCATCAGTGAAGGTAGTAGCGGGGTTATCACAGATACGCAGTATTTT. Its protein is CAISEGSSGVITDTQYF.

The chain has TRBV5-4 and TRBJ1-3; D might be TRBD1 (6 bases). The CDR3 runs 17 residues. With 1 base removed from V and 0 bases from J, the gap between germline ends came to 14 bases. Germline V gene data show CDR1 as SGHNT and CDR2 as YYREEE (reference sequence). The CDR3 loop is CASSLSGGLSSGNTIYF. In nucleotides, the CDR3 is TGTGCCAGCAGCTTGTCGGGGGGGCTCAGCTCTGGAAACACCATATATTTT. Using reference TRBV5-4 and TRBJ1-3 for the parts outside the CDR3, the full variable domain is ETGVTQSPTHLIKTRGQQVTLRCSSQSGHNTVSWYQQALGQGPQFIFQYYREEENGRGNFPPRFSGLQFPNYSSELNVNALELDDSALYLCASSLSGGLSSGNTIYFGEGSWLTVV.

V usage is TRBV10-1 and J usage is TRBJ2-2; a possible D gene is TRBD1 (7 bases). Per the germline V gene, CDR1 is WNHNN and CDR2 is SYGVQD (reference sequence). Trimming removed 4 bases from V and 8 bases from J, with 17 bases in between. The CDR3 length is 15 residues. CDR3 nucleotide sequence: TGCGCCAGCAGTGGGGGGGACAGAAGGATAGGGGAGCTGTTTTTT. Translated: CASSGGDRRIGELFF.

V is TRBV5-1 and J is TRBJ2-3, with D possibly TRBD1 on 6 matching bases. The CDR3 is 15 residues long. Germline CDR1 and CDR2: SGHRS and YFSETQ. V lost 1 base, J lost 1 base, and 10 bases lay in between. CDR3 DNA sequence: TGCGCCAGCAGCTTGTCGACAGGACGCACAGATACGCAGTATTTT. Translated: CASSLSTGRTDTQYF.

This sequence joins TRBV5-6 and TRBJ2-7; TRBD2 aligns across 8 bases. The CDR3 is 16 amino acids. Unmatched junction bases numbered 10, after V lost 4 bases and J lost 1 base. CDR1 is SGHDT and CDR2 is YYEEEE in the germline V gene. The CDR3 is CASSIRRAGGSYEQYF. The CDR3 DNA reads as TGTGCCAGCAGCATACGGCGGGCGGGAGGATCCTACGAGCAGTACTTC.

This clone showed up just a few times. The V and J genes are TRBV28 and TRBJ1-3, with 8 bases identical to TRBD1. Trimming took 4 bases from V and 5 from J; bases not matched to a gene: 7. The CDR3 is made up of 15 amino acids. CDR1 is MDHEN and CDR2 is SYDVKM in the germline V gene. The CDR3 reads CASSSGQGDRNTIYF. CDR3 DNA: TGTGCCAGCAGTTCCGGACAGGGAGACCGAAACACCATATATTTT.

The chain carries TRBV30 and TRBJ2-7; the D is unclear. The V end was cut by 3 bases, the J end by 5 bases, with 14 bases between. This CDR3 spans 13 amino acids. CDR1 and CDR2 from the germline V gene are GTSNPN and SVGIG (reference sequence). The CDR3 loop reads CAWRESGRNEQYV. Written as DNA, the CDR3 is TGTGCCTGGAGGGAGTCTGGTAGAAACGAGCAGTACGTC.

This clone has more than one count but fewer than ten. V gene TRBV6-4 combines with J gene TRBJ1-4; D unclear. This CDR3 is 14 amino acids long. Germline V gene data show CDR1 as MRHNA and CDR2 as SNTAGT. V was clipped by 0 bases and J by 12 bases, with 14 bases between them. In DNA, the CDR3 is TGTGCCAGCAGTGACTCGATGCGGTTCTTCGAACTGTTTTTT. Amino acid sequence: CASSDSMRFFELFF.

J is TRBJ2-7 and V is TRBV6-1, with D hard to call. The CDR3 length is 11 residues. V dropped 2 bases and J dropped 4 bases, with 3 bases sitting between them. The V gene's germline CDR1 is MNHNS and CDR2 SASEGT. The CDR3 region is CASSEPYEQYF. CDR3 coding DNA: TGTGCCAGCAGTGAACCTTACGAGCAGTACTTC.

The V and J genes are TRBV6-1 and TRBJ1-5; 9 nucleotides match TRBD1. CDR3 length equals 15 residues. V shed 2 bases, J shed 8 bases, and the junction held 7 bases outside the gene matches. Germline V lookup: CDR1 MNHNS, CDR2 SASEGT. This chain's CDR3 is CASSEPRTGEKPQHF. CDR3 DNA: TGTGCCAGCAGTGAACCCCGGACAGGGGAAAAGCCCCAGCATTTT.

In DNA form, the CDR3 reads TGCGCCAGCAGCACAACCGGGACAGGGGGTTACGAGCAGTACTTC. It specifies CASSTTGTGGYEQYF. V is TRBV5-1 and J is TRBJ2-7; 11 bases are a match to TRBD1. CDR1 is SGHRS, CDR2 YFSETQ, per germline. The CDR3 consists of 15 residues. V shed 4 bases and J 4 bases; nucleotides not matched to a gene: 7. The variable domain in full, completed from reference TRBV5-1 and TRBJ2-7, reads KAGVTQTPRYLIKTRGQQVTLSCSPISGHRSVSWYQQTPGQGLQFLFEYFSETQRNKGNFPGRFSGRQFSNSRSEMNVSTLELGDSALYLCASSTTGTGGYEQYFGPGTRLTVT.

The V and J genes are TRBV19 and TRBJ2-5; TRBD1 might be the D (5 bases). Germline CDR1 is LNHDA and CDR2 is SQIVND (reference sequence). The CDR3 spans 16 residues. Between the trimmed V and J ends, which lost 1 base and 4 bases, there was a span of 16 bases. CDR3 in DNA: TGTGCCAGTAGTATAGGTCAGGGCCTTAGCAGAGAGACCCAGTACTTC. Translating gives CASSIGQGLSRETQYF.

V and J are TRBV19 and TRBJ1-4; weak D call: TRBD1 (6 bases). This CDR3 is built from 15 residues. V lost 5 bases, J lost 7 bases, and 17 bases lay in between. Per germline, CDR1 LNHDA and CDR2 SQIVND (reference sequence). Here the CDR3 reads CASSETTGIREKLFF. CDR3 DNA sequence: TGTGCCAGTAGTGAGACCACAGGGATTCGTGAAAAACTGTTTTTT.

The chain links TRBV6-5 to TRBJ1-4; no clear D. The CDR3 sequence is 15 residues long. Germline loops: CDR1 MNHEY, CDR2 SVGAGI. V lost 5 bases and J lost 4, with 14 bases in between. CDR3 sequence (DNA): TGTGCCAGCAGTACCCGGAGGGCTGGTAATGAAAAACTGTTTTTT. Amino acid sequence: CASSTRRAGNEKLFF.

V gene TRBV5-1 combines with J gene TRBJ1-2, with D unresolved. The germline V gene encodes CDR1 SGHRS and CDR2 YFSETQ. Trimming removed 2 bases at V and 0 bases at J, with 11 bases between. CDR3 size: 15 residues. Written as DNA, the CDR3 is TGCGCCAGCAGCTTCGGACTGATTACTAACTATGGCTACACCTTC. It encodes CASSFGLITNYGYTF.